This TCR beta chain came from a study of control samples from healthy donors and cancer patients (TCRdb year 2020). The CDR1 and CDR2 encoded by the germline V gene (reference sequence) are MNHEY and SMNVEV. The germline ends are 7 bases apart after V is trimmed by 2 bases and J by 0 bases. From the cysteine through the phenylalanine, the CDR3 covers 14 amino acids. CDR3 DNA is the only sequence kept; it has 42 bases, read in frame from the first base. On this clone: Its antigen has not been determined. No base qualities exist here, and no much larger clone lies one base off it.

Library preparation was by the immunoSEQ multiplex PCR assay. TCRdb stores this immuneACCESS table with in-frame sequences only. Part of the clones is absent; in the studies checked, under half of the shortfall reflects unresolved V genes, and no reason is known for the rest. For this sample the table gives around 55,000 clones, of which approximately 94% were detected only once. In total, the top ten clones hold around 0.99% of the sample. This receptor was identified in a woman aged 18-30 years in good health. The sample was blood. Here the chain combines TRBV27 and TRBJ1-1; tentative D gene TRBD1, with 5 bases matching. The CDR3 protein: CASSLQGLNTEAFF. The DNA reads as follows: TGTGCCAGCAGTTTACAGGGTTTGAACACTGAAGCTTTCTTT.